This T cell receptor beta chain stems from a study of metastatic and nonmetastatic thyroid tumors. The study's findings and limits: Within blood and tumor, benign nodules reportedly had significantly lower TCR beta diversity than malignant thyroid tumors did.

Regarding this clone: What it binds is unknown. Its ends do not fully match the called genes, so a read error is possible.

Before thyroid surgery, none of the patients had received any treatment. TCRdb re-analyzed the PCR reads through MiXCR. This table has about 16,000 clones, under 35% appearing once. Looked up from germline, CDR1 is SGDLS and CDR2 is YYNGEE. The CDR3 totals 14 residues. The TCR was taken from a female donor with papillary thyroid cancer or a benign thyroid nodule (not recorded which). Some clones in this sample may be carry-over from other donors' samples. The sample consisted of blood. J is TRBJ2-7 and V is TRBV9; D unclear. CDR3 nucleotide sequence: TGTACCAGCAGCGCCTCTTCAGGCTCCTACGAGCAGTACTTC. As protein: CTSSASSGSYEQYF.